The 32 T cell receptor beta chains below all came from one sample that was sequenced in a study of CD8 T cells in Susac syndrome. Random hexamers were used to reverse transcribe an amount of about 0.45 to 1 ug RNA. In TCRdb, the immunoSEQ multiplex PCR reads were re-called with MiXCR into one record per CDR3 protein. The sample shows about 440,000 distinct CDR3 sequences, around 85% of them seen only once. Material for sequencing was CD8+ T cells from PBMCs. The receptors come from a human donor with multiple sclerosis.

This sequence joins TRBV28 and TRBJ2-1; 8 bases are shared with TRBD1. CDR1 and CDR2 (germline): MDHEN, SYDVKM. This CDR3 has 16 amino acids. V shed 6 bases, J shed 6 bases, and the junction held 13 bases outside the gene matches. The CDR3 sequence: CASSFPRTGGGNEQFF. The CDR3 DNA follows: TGTGCCAGCAGCTTCCCGAGAACAGGGGGAGGCAATGAGCAGTTCTTC.

This clonotype was observed a handful of times. The chain recombines TRBV27 with TRBJ2-7, with a possible D match to TRBD1 (5 bases). With 0 bases removed from V and 3 bases from J, the gap between germline ends came to 12 bases. The CDR3 consists of 15 residues. Per the germline V gene, CDR1 is MNHEY and CDR2 is SMNVEV (reference sequence). The CDR3 here is CASSLSGLPYYEQYF. The CDR3, as DNA: TGTGCCAGCAGTTTATCGGGGCTTCCCTACTACGAGCAGTACTTC.

The CDR3, as DNA: TGTGCCAGCAGTGAATATGACCGGAGATCTGGGGCCAACGTCCTGACTTTC. Protein sequence: CASSEYDRRSGANVLTF. The V gene is TRBV25-1, the J gene TRBJ2-6; D is uncertain. The CDR3 covers 17 residues. CDR1 is MGHDK and CDR2 is SYGVNS in the germline V gene. With 0 bases removed from V and 1 base from J, the gap between germline ends came to 10 bases.

Remarks on this clonotype: This CDR3 is missing its conserved last phenylalanine or tryptophan, likely due to a read error. The chain joins TRBV4-1 to TRBJ2-1, with 7 bases matching TRBD1. The CDR3 is 15 amino acids. The ends lost 5 bases at V and 0 bases at J; junction bases unmatched: 4. Germline V gives CDR1 MGHRA, CDR2 YSYEKL. The CDR3: CASSNRDSSYNEQFL. In nucleotides, the CDR3 is TGCGCCAGCAGCAACCGGGACAGCTCCTACAATGAGCAGTTCCTC.

The rearrangement uses TRBV30 and TRBJ1-2, with 7 bases that match TRBD1. Per the germline V gene, CDR1 is GTSNPN and CDR2 is SVGIG (reference sequence). CDR3 length: 18 amino acids. V shed 2 bases, J shed 4 bases, and the junction held 19 bases outside the gene matches. The CDR3 protein is CAWSKEGRDRAILYGYTF. DNA for the CDR3: TGTGCCTGGAGTAAGGAAGGCAGAGACAGGGCAATCCTCTATGGCTACACCTTC.

V is TRBV5-4 and J is TRBJ1-1; the match to TRBD1 covers 10 bases. The germline V gene encodes CDR1 SGHNT and CDR2 YYREEE (reference sequence). The CDR3 runs 14 residues. V lost 3 bases to trimming and J lost 4 bases; unmatched junction nucleotides: 3. CDR3 sequence: CASSSGTGATEAFF. The CDR3 nucleotides read TGTGCCAGCAGCTCCGGGACAGGGGCCACTGAAGCTTTCTTT.

The chain links TRBV4-1 to TRBJ2-7, with D tentatively TRBD1 or TRBD2 (5 bases each). Trimming removed 0 bases at V and 1 base at J, with 19 bases between. The CDR3 is 18 residues long. Looked up from germline, CDR1 is MGHRA and CDR2 is YSYEKL. As DNA, the CDR3 is TGCGCCAGCAGCCAAGAGTATTACGGGACGGCGTCGTCCTACGAGCAGTACTTC. Residues: CASSQEYYGTASSYEQYF.

This chain connects TRBV29-1 to TRBJ2-7; possibly TRBD2 for D (6 bases). CDR3 length: 12 residues. Per the germline V gene, CDR1 is SQVTM and CDR2 is ANQGSEA. V lost 5 bases and J lost 2, with 10 bases in between. In DNA, the CDR3 is TGCAGCGTTAGGAGGGCCCCCTACGAGCAGTACTTC. Translating gives CSVRRAPYEQYF.

The chain employs TRBV29-1 and TRBJ2-1; D may be TRBD2 (7 bases). CDR3 length equals 13 residues. Germline V gene lookup returns CDR1 SQVTM and CDR2 ANQGSEA. V was shortened by 7 bases and J by 7 bases, with 17 bases between the two germline ends. The CDR3 region is CSASGGRGNEQFF. The CDR3 DNA reads TGCAGCGCCTCCGGGGGGCGAGGGAATGAGCAGTTCTTC.

This rearrangement joins TRBV5-6 to TRBJ2-5; 8 bases are a match to TRBD1. J lost 5 bases, V lost 0 bases, and 12 bases had no gene match. The CDR3 is made up of 17 amino acids. Germline V gives CDR1 SGHDT, CDR2 YYEEEE. Here the CDR3 DNA reads TGTGCCAGCAGCTTGGCGGCTGCGACAGGGGTCCGGGAGACCCAGTACTTC. Translated, it gives CASSLAAATGVRETQYF.

This clonotype turned up a few times. The junction shows a germline mismatch at one end, possibly a read error. The V gene is TRBV6-1, the J gene TRBJ2-6, with no clear D. The V gene's germline CDR1 is MNHNS and CDR2 SASEGT. This CDR3 is built from 15 residues. This CDR3 reads CASSEKDSGANVLTF. DNA of the CDR3: TGTGCCAGTAGTGAAAAGGACTCTGGGGCCAACGTCCTGACTTTC.

This chain connects TRBV30 to TRBJ1-2; 9 bases fit TRBD1. The CDR3 contains 14 residues. CDR1 GTSNPN and CDR2 SVGIG come from the germline V gene (reference sequence). The trim removed 4 bases at V and 4 bases at J, leaving 7 bases unmatched. In nucleotides, the CDR3 is TGTGCCTGGACTCCCACAGGGGGCAGCTATGGCTACACCTTC. Translating it yields CAWTPTGGSYGYTF.

The rearrangement joins TRBV4-1 to TRBJ2-1; TRBD1 matches 8 bases. This CDR3 has 14 residues. The germline gives CDR1 MGHRA, CDR2 YSYEKL. With V trimmed by 0 bases and J by 9 bases, 4 bases remained unmatched. CDR3 sequence: CASSQDAGGSEQFF. The CDR3 coding sequence is TGCGCCAGCAGCCAAGATGCAGGGGGCAGTGAGCAGTTCTTC.

This clonotype came up a few times. The V and J genes are TRBV6-5 and TRBJ1-1; D remains ambiguous. Germline-derived CDR1 and CDR2 are MNHEY and SVGAGI. CDR3 length equals 13 residues. V dropped 2 bases and J dropped 2 bases, with 6 bases sitting between them. CDR3 in amino acids: CASSYLLNTEAFF. CDR3 DNA sequence: TGTGCCAGCAGTTACCTGCTAAACACTGAAGCTTTCTTT.

The chain carries TRBV29-1 and TRBJ2-3, with 10 bases lining up with TRBD1. Trimming took 1 base from V and 0 from J; bases not matched to a gene: 1. The CDR3 is 15 residues long. Germline assignment: CDR1 SQVTM and CDR2 ANQGSEA. CDR3 region: CSVEGDRGSTDTQYF. The CDR3 bases are TGCAGCGTTGAAGGGGACAGGGGCAGCACAGATACGCAGTATTTT.

The chain couples TRBV20-1 to TRBJ2-7; the D gene could be TRBD1 or TRBD2 (5 bases each). Germline CDR1 and CDR2: DFQATT and SNEGSKA (reference sequence). V shed 3 bases and J shed 2 bases, with 11 bases lying between them. CDR3 length equals 13 residues. CDR3 in amino acids: CSARRGPTYEQYF. The CDR3 nucleotides are TGCAGTGCTAGGAGGGGACCCACCTACGAGCAGTACTTC.

V usage is TRBV9 and J usage is TRBJ1-2, with 9 bases matching TRBD1. The CDR3 sequence is 17 residues long. The junction had 11 bases not matched to a gene; V was cut back by 3 bases and J by 2 bases. Germline-derived CDR1 and CDR2 are SGDLS and YYNGEE. CDR3 sequence reads: CASSGVRRDRENYGYTF. The DNA of the CDR3 is TGTGCCAGCAGCGGAGTCCGAAGGGACAGGGAGAACTATGGCTACACCTTC.

The rearrangement uses TRBV2 and TRBJ1-2; tentative D call: TRBD1 (6 bases). Germline-derived CDR1 and CDR2 are SNHLY and FYNNEI. The CDR3 has 12 residues. V lost 8 bases, J lost 4 bases, and 11 bases lay in between. In DNA form, the CDR3 reads TGTGCCAGCCCGGACAGTGTCTATGGCTACACCTTC. Amino acids: CASPDSVYGYTF.

The chain carries TRBV14 and TRBJ2-1, with D possibly TRBD2 on 7 matching bases. Trimming removed 0 bases from V and 3 bases from J, with 12 bases in between. The CDR3 contains 16 residues. Germline CDR1 SGHDN, CDR2 FVKESK. In nucleotides, the CDR3 is TGTGCCAGCAGCCAAGAAGTAGGGGGGGTCTACAATGAGCAGTTCTTC. It specifies CASSQEVGGVYNEQFF.

This sequence joins TRBV9 and TRBJ2-4; D gene ambiguous. The CDR3 has 13 amino acids. V lost 0 bases and J 6 bases, leaving 7 bases between the germline ends. CDR1 is SGDLS, CDR2 YYNGEE, per germline. The CDR3 DNA reads TGTGCCAGCAGCGTAGACCCGTCAAACATTCAGTACTTC. Amino acid sequence: CASSVDPSNIQYF.

The chain uses TRBV7-9 and TRBJ2-7; 7 positions agree with TRBD1. Germline lookup yields CDR1 SEHNR and CDR2 FQNEAQ (reference sequence). V was clipped by 4 bases and J by 0 bases; unmatched bases: 6. This CDR3 is 15 amino acids long. CDR3 sequence (DNA): TGTGCCAGCAGCTCCCGGGACAGTGTCTCCTACGAGCAGTACTTC. Amino acid sequence: CASSSRDSVSYEQYF.

V is TRBV6-5 and J is TRBJ2-3; 11 bases align to TRBD2. Losses at the gene ends were 1 base for V and 3 bases for J; bases not matched to a gene: 3. Germline V CDR1 and CDR2: MNHEY, SVGAGI. This CDR3 is built from 16 residues. The CDR3 protein is CASSYLAGGLTDTQYF. CDR3 in DNA: TGTGCCAGCAGTTACTTAGCGGGAGGGCTAACAGATACGCAGTATTTT.

This clonotype was picked up one time. The rearrangement links TRBV5-5 to TRBJ2-1, with D possibly matching TRBD2 (5 bases). There are 17 residues in the CDR3. Germline V lookup: CDR1 SGHKS, CDR2 YYEKEE (reference sequence). The germline V and J ends were trimmed by 3 bases and 3 bases, with 19 bases remaining between them. The CDR3, as DNA: TGTGCCAGCAGCTCTGGTGCCGGAGACTACTACTACAATGAGCAGTTCTTC. Protein sequence: CASSSGAGDYYYNEQFF.

The V gene is TRBV11-1, the J gene TRBJ2-2; 7 bases match TRBD1. The V gene end was trimmed by 0 bases and the J gene end by 2 bases; junction bases not matched to a gene: 18. The CDR3 has 21 residues. In germline, CDR1 is SGHAT, CDR2 FQDESV (reference sequence). CDR3 DNA sequence: TGTGCCAGCAGCTTAGCGCGAGTGGGGACAGCCGCGATTCCCAACACCGGGGAGCTGTTTTTT. Protein product: CASSLARVGTAAIPNTGELFF.

The chain uses TRBV2 and TRBJ1-4, with a possible D match to TRBD1 (5 bases). CDR1 SNHLY and CDR2 FYNNEI come from the germline V gene. The CDR3 consists of 16 residues. V was trimmed by 3 bases and J by 8 bases, leaving 19 bases between them. The CDR3 DNA follows: TGTGCCAGCAGTGACCTAAGAGAGGGATCAGGGGAAAAACTGTTTTTT. This translates into CASSDLREGSGEKLFF.

V and J are TRBV11-2 and TRBJ1-2, with 8 nucleotides matching TRBD1. The CDR3 runs to 16 residues. J gave up 4 bases and V 3 bases, and 10 bases lay outside the gene matches. CDR1 and CDR2 from the germline V gene are SGHAT and FQNNGV. Here the CDR3 DNA reads TGTGCCAGCAGCTTGGGACAGGAGACGATCACCTATGGCTACACCTTC. The encoded protein is CASSLGQETITYGYTF.

The chain links TRBV6-1 to TRBJ2-2, with D possibly being TRBD2 (6 bases). The CDR3 length is 16 residues. CDR1 and CDR2 (germline): MNHNS, SASEGT. Trimming stripped 3 bases from V and 3 bases from J, with 14 bases between. The CDR3 spells CASSEWGGSDTGELFF. CDR3 in DNA: TGTGCCAGCAGTGAGTGGGGAGGTTCGGACACCGGGGAGCTGTTTTTT.

CDR3 DNA sequence: TGCAGTGCTAGGGTCGGGGGAGAGTTCTACGAGCAGTACTTC. Amino acids: CSARVGGEFYEQYF. This sequence joins TRBV20-1 and TRBJ2-7, with D perhaps matching TRBD2 (6 bases). CDR3 length: 14 amino acids. Per the germline V gene, CDR1 is DFQATT and CDR2 is SNEGSKA (reference sequence). Trimming left V 3 bases short and J 3 bases short, with 15 bases between.

V is TRBV6-2 or TRBV6-3 and J is TRBJ2-1; possibly TRBD2 for D (7 bases). In germline, CDR1 is MNHEY, CDR2 SVGEGT. The CDR3 is 15 residues long. The V end lost 5 bases, the J end lost 4 bases, and 15 bases lay between the germline ends. CDR3 nucleotides: TGTGCCAGCAGTGCCTTGGGGGGGCCTTACAATGAGCAGTTCTTC. Amino acids: CASSALGGPYNEQFF.

The chain carries TRBV29-1 and TRBJ2-1, with TRBD1 matching 7 bases. V dropped 2 bases and J dropped 8; count of bases not matched to a gene: 12. The CDR3 is 15 residues long. Germline V gene sequence: CDR1 SQVTM, CDR2 ANQGSEA. CDR3 residues: CSVELPTGVRDEQFF. CDR3 DNA sequence: TGCAGCGTTGAATTACCTACAGGGGTGAGGGATGAGCAGTTCTTC.

The genes are TRBV27 and TRBJ2-1, with 8 positions matching TRBD2. The V and J ends lost 6 bases and 8 bases, in that order; junction bases with no gene match: 9. The CDR3 sequence is 14 residues long. Germline V gene lookup returns CDR1 MNHEY and CDR2 SMNVEV (reference sequence). The DNA of the CDR3 is TGTGCCAGCAGGGGATCGGGACTAGTTCATGAGCAGTTCTTC. Its translation: CASRGSGLVHEQFF.

The CDR3 loop is CASSLIRTGGPGANVLTF. CDR3 bases: TGTGCCAGCAGCTTGATTCGGACAGGGGGCCCTGGGGCCAACGTCCTGACTTTC. The rearrangement links TRBV5-5 to TRBJ2-6; 11 nucleotides line up with TRBD1. The J segment lost 2 bases and the V segment lost 1 base, leaving 5 bases of the junction unmatched. Germline V gene data show CDR1 as SGHKS and CDR2 as YYEKEE (reference sequence). The CDR3 is 18 residues long.